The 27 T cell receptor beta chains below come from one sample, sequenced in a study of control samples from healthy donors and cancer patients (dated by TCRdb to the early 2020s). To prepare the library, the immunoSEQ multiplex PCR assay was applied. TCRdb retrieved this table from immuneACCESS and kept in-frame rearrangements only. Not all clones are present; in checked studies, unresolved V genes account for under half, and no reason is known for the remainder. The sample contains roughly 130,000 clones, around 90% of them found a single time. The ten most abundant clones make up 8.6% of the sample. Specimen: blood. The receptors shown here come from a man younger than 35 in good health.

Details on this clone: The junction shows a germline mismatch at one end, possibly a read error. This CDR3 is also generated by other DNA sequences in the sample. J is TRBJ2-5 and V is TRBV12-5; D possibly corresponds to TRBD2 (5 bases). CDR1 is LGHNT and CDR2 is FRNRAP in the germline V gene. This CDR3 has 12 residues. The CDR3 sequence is CASGLEVETQYF. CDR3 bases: TGTGCCAGTGGTTTGGAGGTGGAGACCCAGTACTTC.

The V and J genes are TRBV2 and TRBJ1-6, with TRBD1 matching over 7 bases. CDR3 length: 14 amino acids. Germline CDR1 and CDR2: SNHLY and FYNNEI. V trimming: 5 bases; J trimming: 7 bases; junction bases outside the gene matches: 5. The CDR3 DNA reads TGTGCCAGCAGTACCGGGACAGCGAATTCACCCCTCCACTTT. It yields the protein CASSTGTANSPLHF.

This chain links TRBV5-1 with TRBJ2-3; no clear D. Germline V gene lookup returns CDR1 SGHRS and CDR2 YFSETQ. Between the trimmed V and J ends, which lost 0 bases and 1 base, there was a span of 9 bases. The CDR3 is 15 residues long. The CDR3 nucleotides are TGCGCCAGCAGCTTGGAGGGCAGAGGCACAGATACGCAGTATTTT. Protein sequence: CASSLEGRGTDTQYF.

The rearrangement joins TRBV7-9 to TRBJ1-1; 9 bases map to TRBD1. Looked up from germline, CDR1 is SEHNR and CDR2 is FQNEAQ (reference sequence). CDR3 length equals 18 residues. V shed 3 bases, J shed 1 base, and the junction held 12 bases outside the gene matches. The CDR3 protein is CASSLEDRGGFRNTEAFF. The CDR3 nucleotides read TGTGCCAGCAGCTTGGAGGACAGGGGAGGTTTTAGGAACACTGAAGCTTTCTTT.

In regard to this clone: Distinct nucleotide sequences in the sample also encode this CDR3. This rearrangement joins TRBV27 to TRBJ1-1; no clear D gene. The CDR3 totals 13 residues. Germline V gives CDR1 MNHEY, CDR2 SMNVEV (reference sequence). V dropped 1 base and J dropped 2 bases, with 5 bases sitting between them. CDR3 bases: TGTGCCAGCAGTTTATTGGGAAACACTGAAGCTTTCTTT. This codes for CASSLLGNTEAFF.

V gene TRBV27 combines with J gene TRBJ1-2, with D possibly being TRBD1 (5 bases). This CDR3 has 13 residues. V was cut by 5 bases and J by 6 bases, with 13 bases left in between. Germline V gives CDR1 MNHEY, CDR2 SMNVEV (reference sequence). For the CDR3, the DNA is TGTGCCAGCAGTGCAGGGATTTTGGATGGCTACACCTTC. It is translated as CASSAGILDGYTF.

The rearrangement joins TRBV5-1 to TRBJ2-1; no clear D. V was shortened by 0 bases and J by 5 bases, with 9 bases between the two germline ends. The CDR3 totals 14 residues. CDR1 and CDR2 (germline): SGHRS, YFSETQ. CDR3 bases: TGCGCCAGCAGCTTGGGGGCACGTAACAATGAGCAGTTCTTC. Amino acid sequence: CASSLGARNNEQFF.

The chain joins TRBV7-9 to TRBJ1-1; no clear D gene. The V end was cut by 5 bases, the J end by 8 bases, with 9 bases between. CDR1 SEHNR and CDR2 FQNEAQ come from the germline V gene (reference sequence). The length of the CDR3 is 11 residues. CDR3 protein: CASSLKLEAFF. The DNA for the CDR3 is TGTGCCAGCAGCCTGAAACTGGAAGCTTTCTTT.

CDR3 loop: CASSRPRSGASSYNEQFF. DNA of the CDR3: TGTGCCAGCAGCCGACCGAGGAGCGGGGCGAGCTCCTACAATGAGCAGTTCTTC. The chain is built from TRBV14 and TRBJ2-1, with 7 bases identical to TRBD2. The CDR3 has 18 amino acids. The ends lost 4 bases at V and 0 bases at J; junction bases unmatched: 12. CDR1 and CDR2 (germline): SGHDN, FVKESK.

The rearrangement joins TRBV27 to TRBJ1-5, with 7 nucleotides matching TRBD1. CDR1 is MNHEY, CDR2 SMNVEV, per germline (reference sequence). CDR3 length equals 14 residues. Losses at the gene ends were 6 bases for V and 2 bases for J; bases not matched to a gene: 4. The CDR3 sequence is CASREGTGNQPQHF. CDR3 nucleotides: TGTGCCAGCAGGGAAGGGACAGGCAATCAGCCCCAGCATTTT.

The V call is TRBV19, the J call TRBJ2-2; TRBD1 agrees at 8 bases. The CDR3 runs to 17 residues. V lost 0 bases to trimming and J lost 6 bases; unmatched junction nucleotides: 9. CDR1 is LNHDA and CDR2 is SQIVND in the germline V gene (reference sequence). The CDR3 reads CASSIDYSGGLSGELFF. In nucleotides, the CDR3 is TGTGCCAGTAGTATAGATTACTCAGGGGGCCTATCCGGGGAGCTGTTTTTT.

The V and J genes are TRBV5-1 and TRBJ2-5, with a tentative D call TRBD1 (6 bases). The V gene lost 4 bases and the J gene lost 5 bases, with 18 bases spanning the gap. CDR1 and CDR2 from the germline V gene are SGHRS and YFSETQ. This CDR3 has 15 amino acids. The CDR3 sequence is CASSTRDNEGETQYF. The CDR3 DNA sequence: TGCGCCAGCAGCACCCGGGACAATGAGGGGGAGACCCAGTACTTC. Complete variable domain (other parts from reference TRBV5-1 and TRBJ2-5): KAGVTQTPRYLIKTRGQQVTLSCSPISGHRSVSWYQQTPGQGLQFLFEYFSETQRNKGNFPGRFSGRQFSNSRSEMNVSTLELGDSALYLCASSTRDNEGETQYFGPGTRLLVL.

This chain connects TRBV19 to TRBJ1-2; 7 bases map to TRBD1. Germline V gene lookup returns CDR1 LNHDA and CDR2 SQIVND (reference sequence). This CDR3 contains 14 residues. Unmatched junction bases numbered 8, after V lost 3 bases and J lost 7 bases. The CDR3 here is CASSIRQGESGYTF. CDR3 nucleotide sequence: TGTGCCAGTAGTATTCGGCAGGGGGAGTCTGGCTACACCTTC.

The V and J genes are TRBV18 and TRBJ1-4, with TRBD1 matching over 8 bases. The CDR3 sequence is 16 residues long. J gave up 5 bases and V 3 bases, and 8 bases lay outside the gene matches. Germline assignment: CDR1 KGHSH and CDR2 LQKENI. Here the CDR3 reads CASSPRETGVNEKLFF. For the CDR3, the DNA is TGTGCCAGCTCACCGAGGGAGACAGGGGTAAATGAAAAACTGTTTTTT.

DNA of the CDR3: TGTGCCAGCAGTTACTCAACAGGGGTATGGAACGAGCAGTACTTC. This gives the protein CASSYSTGVWNEQYF. The chain employs TRBV6-5 and TRBJ2-7; 7 bases align to TRBD1. The CDR3 contains 15 residues. V was pared by 0 bases and J by 5 bases, with 7 bases of the junction left unmatched. The germline V gene has CDR1 MNHEY and CDR2 SVGAGI.

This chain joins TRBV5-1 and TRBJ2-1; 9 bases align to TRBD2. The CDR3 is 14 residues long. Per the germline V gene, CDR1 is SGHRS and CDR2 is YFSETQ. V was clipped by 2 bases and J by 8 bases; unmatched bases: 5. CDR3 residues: CASSFGGGADEQFF. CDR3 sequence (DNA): TGCGCCAGCAGCTTCGGCGGGGGGGCCGATGAGCAGTTCTTC.

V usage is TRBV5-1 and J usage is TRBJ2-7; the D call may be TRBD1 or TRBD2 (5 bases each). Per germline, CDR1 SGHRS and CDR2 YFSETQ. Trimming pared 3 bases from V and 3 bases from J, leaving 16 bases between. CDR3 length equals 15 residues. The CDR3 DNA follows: TGCGCCAGCAGCTCAACCGGGACGGCCTTCTACGAGCAGTACTTC. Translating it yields CASSSTGTAFYEQYF.

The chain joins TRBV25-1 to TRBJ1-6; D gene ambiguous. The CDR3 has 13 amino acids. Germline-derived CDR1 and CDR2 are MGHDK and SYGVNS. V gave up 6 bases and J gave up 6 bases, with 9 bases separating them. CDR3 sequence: CASRQIPNSPLHF. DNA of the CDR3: TGTGCCAGCAGACAGATCCCTAATTCACCCCTCCACTTT.

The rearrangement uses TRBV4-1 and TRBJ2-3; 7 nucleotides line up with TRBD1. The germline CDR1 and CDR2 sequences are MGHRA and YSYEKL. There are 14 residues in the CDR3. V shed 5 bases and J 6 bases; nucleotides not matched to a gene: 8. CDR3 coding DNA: TGCGCCAGCAGCTTTCGACAGGGCGAGGATACGCAGTATTTT. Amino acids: CASSFRQGEDTQYF.

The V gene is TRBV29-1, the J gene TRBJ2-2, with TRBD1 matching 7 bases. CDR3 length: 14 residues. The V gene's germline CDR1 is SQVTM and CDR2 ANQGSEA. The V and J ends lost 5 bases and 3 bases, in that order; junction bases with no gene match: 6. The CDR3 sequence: CSVRQGGDTGELFF. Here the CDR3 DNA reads TGCAGCGTTAGACAGGGTGGCGACACCGGGGAGCTGTTTTTT.

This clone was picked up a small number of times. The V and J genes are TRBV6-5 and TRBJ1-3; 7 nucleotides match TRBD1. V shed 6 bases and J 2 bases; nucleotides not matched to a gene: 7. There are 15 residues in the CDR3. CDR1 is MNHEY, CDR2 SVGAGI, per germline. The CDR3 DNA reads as TGTGCCAGCAGCCTCGACAGGGACCCTGGAAACACCATATATTTT. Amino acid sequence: CASSLDRDPGNTIYF.

This chain's CDR3 is CASSDQRSSGNTIYF. The CDR3 DNA follows: TGTGCCAGCAGTGATCAGCGATCCTCTGGAAACACCATATATTTT. The V gene is TRBV2, the J gene TRBJ1-3, with D uncertain. V lost 3 bases, J lost 0 bases, and 9 bases lay in between. Per the germline V gene, CDR1 is SNHLY and CDR2 is FYNNEI. The length of the CDR3 is 15 residues. Supplemented by reference TRBV2 and TRBJ1-3, the full variable domain reads EPEVTQTPSHQVTQMGQEVILRCVPISNHLYFYWYRQILGQKVEFLVSFYNNEISEKSEIFDDQFSVERPDGSNFTLKIRSTKLEDSAMYFCASSDQRSSGNTIYFGEGSWLTVV.

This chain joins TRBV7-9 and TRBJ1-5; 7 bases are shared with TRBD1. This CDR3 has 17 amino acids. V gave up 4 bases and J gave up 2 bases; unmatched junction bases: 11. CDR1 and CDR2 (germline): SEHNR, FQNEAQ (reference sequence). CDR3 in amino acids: CASSSTRGQARNQPQHF. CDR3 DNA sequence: TGTGCCAGCAGCTCCACCAGAGGACAGGCACGCAATCAGCCCCAGCATTTT.

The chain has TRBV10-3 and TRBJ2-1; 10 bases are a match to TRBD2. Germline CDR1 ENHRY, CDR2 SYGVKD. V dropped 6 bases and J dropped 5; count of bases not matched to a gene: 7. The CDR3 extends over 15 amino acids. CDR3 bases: TGTGCCATCAGCCCCACTAGCGGGGATAACAATGAGCAGTTCTTC. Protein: CAISPTSGDNNEQFF.

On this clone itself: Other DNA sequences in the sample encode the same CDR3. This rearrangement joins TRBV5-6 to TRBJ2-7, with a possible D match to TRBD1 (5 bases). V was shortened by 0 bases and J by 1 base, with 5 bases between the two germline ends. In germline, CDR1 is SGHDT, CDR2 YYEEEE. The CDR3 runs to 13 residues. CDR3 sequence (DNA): TGTGCCAGCAGCTTGGGACAGTCCTACGAGCAGTACTTC. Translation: CASSLGQSYEQYF.

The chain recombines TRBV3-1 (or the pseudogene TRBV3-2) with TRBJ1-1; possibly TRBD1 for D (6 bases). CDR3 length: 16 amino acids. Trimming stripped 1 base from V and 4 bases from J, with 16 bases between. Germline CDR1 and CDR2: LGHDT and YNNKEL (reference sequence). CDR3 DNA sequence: TGTGCCAGCAGCCAAGGCTGGGGGCGAGCTAGCACTGAAGCTTTCTTT. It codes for CASSQGWGRASTEAFF.

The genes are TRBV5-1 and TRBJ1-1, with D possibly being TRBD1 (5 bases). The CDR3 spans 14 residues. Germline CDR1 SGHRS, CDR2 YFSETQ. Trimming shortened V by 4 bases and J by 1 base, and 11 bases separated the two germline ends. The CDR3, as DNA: TGCGCCAGCAGCCTGGGACCGACGAACACTGAAGCTTTCTTT. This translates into CASSLGPTNTEAFF.